This T cell receptor beta chain is from a study of blood T cell repertoires in COVID-19. Looking at the study overall: T cells, B-cell-depleted T cells, or PBMCs supplied cDNA or gDNA.

Looked up from germline, CDR1 is ENHRY and CDR2 is SYGVKD. The V gene lost 2 bases and the J gene lost 5 bases, with 6 bases spanning the gap. The CDR3 sequence is 12 residues long. Individuals drawn from some 25 US areas were about 18 to 100 years old. In assigning cohorts, the study relied on participant-reported clinical history. In the original analysis: By means of reference gene primer amplification, nucleated cell counts were estimated. Clones were sequenced by immunoSEQ multiplex PCR, and TCRdb holds only the in-frame ones, with some missing. That table furnishes V, J and clone size, whereas the DNA furnished D and trimming. This table has approximately 230,000 clones, 85% to 90% appearing once.

The chain joins TRBV10-3 to TRBJ1-1; no firm D call. Sequenced material: PBMCs or T cells enriched from blood (not recorded which). The TCR originated in a man aged 40-55 years who had recovered from COVID-19. This chain's CDR3 is CAISELSTEAFF. CDR3 nucleotides: TGTGCCATCAGTGAGCTATCAACTGAAGCTTTCTTT.